Many counts were recorded for the clone carrying this T cell receptor (beta chain). A second PCR, run for roughly 7 to 12 cycles, used a sample-barcoded 5' primer plus a J-beta primer mix. Carrying 12 random nucleotides, a template-switch adaptor labeled each individual cDNA molecule. TCRdb recomputed calls from the 5' RACE reads with MiXCR, one row per CDR3 protein. The repertoire consists of hundreds of thousands of distinct CDR3 sequences, with approximately 30% occurring once and the leading ten covering about a sixth. Germline V lookup: CDR1 MRHNA, CDR2 SNTAGT. The length of the CDR3 is 17 residues. The J segment lost 4 bases and the V segment lost 5 bases, leaving 12 bases of the junction unmatched. The data stem from a study of blood T cells in healthy people across ages.

This receptor was obtained from a woman over 75 in good health. Sequencing was carried out using blood. The chain links TRBV6-4 to TRBJ2-1; TRBD1 agrees at 9 bases. The CDR3 spells CASSRSGTGSGYNEQFF. The CDR3 DNA sequence: TGTGCCAGCAGTCGCTCCGGGACAGGGTCAGGTTACAATGAGCAGTTCTTC.